The sequence of this T cell receptor (beta chain) was determined in a study of technical replicates of blood from several donors. About this clone: The junction and the germline gene differ at one end; a read error may be behind it.

The repertoire was sequenced with immunoSEQ multiplex PCR; TCRdb's copy has only in-frame clones and lacks some. Here the sample spans about 70,000 clones, roughly 92% being singletons. The sequenced sample was T cells isolated from PBMCs. The clonotype originates from a human donor in good health.

This CDR3 is CASSPRPYNEQFF. CDR3 nucleotides: TGCGCCAGCAGTCCGCGGCCCTATAATGAGCAGTTCTTC. This chain uses TRBV5-1 with TRBJ2-1; D uncertain. This CDR3 is 13 amino acids long. Germline CDR1 is SGHRS and CDR2 is YFSETQ.